This T cell receptor beta chain was sequenced in a study of cytomegalovirus exposure and HLA in healthy donors. General study findings and limits: Later work associated 16,951 TCR beta sequences with HLA alleles at 0.05 false discovery rate.

Points on this clone: Its antigen is still unknown.

With 60 Vbeta and 13 Jbeta primers, the PCR was carried out. Data came from immunoSEQ multiplex PCR; TCRdb stores just in-frame clones and leaves some out. The sample includes approximately 140,000 clones, over 70% of them seen just once. With 0 bases removed from V and 0 bases from J, the gap between germline ends came to 6 bases. The CDR3 has 16 amino acids. CDR1 and CDR2 from the germline V gene are LGHNA and YNFKEQ. Sequencing used PBMCs. The chain joins TRBV4-2 to TRBJ2-6, with a tentative D call TRBD2 (5 bases). The TCR comes from a man between 35 and 55 years old in good health and CMV-seropositive. The CDR3 reads CASSQDGLSGANVLTF. For the CDR3, the DNA is TGTGCCAGCAGCCAAGATGGACTCTCTGGGGCCAACGTCCTGACTTTC.